This T cell receptor (beta chain) comes out of a study of long-term antiretroviral therapy in people with HIV. General study findings and limits: Drawn between about 2003 and 2017, the blood was possibly obtained under older ART regimens. Those clones which expanded before ART made up the dominant part of the repertoire at all time points. The range of CDR3 lengths in HIV repertoires proved narrower than that found in controls.

Germline values: CDR1 MNHNS, CDR2 SASEGT. This CDR3 is 13 amino acids long. Trimming took 6 bases from V and 3 from J, leaving 12 bases between them. The authors ran the immunoSEQ assay, v3.0, at survey level. The data were produced by immunoSEQ multiplex PCR, yet TCRdb's version contains in-frame clones alone and is incomplete. The sample lists about 25,000 clones, 79% occurring once. In the United States, treatment was given to all participants with HIV. This clone was counted only a few times. Its antigen remains unidentified. The chain couples TRBV6-1 to TRBJ2-7; D gene ambiguous. The origin of this receptor is a woman aged 40-49 years with HIV. Here the sequenced sample was unsorted PBMCs, taken 1.2 years after starting antiretroviral therapy. The CDR3 sequence is CASSEYPVYEQYF. The CDR3 bases are TGTGCCAGCAGCGAGTACCCCGTCTACGAGCAGTACTTC.